These T cell receptor beta chains were read from a single sample in a study of TIL therapy for anti-PD-1-resistant metastatic lung cancer. Measured with immunoSEQ multiplex PCR; TCRdb has only the in-frame clones, and not every one. The profile shows tens of thousands of clones, more than 75% of them singletons. The input for sequencing was blood, taken at baseline. Source of these receptors: a person aged 30 to 80 with non-small cell lung cancer. The CDR3 runs from the conserved cysteine through the conserved F or W. A D gene is named only where the DNA matches it firmly. Size is omitted from some rows. Given values are once, few, many or a class for expanded clones.

DNA	CDR3	V	size	J	D
TGTGCCAGCAGTATGAGTCACACTGAAGCTTTCTTT	CASSMSHTEAFF	TRBV25-1	-	TRBJ1-1	-
TGTGCCAGCAGCCTAGGGACAGGGGCCACTAATGAAAAACTGTTTTTT	CASSLGTGATNEKLFF	TRBV5-4	-	TRBJ1-4	TRBD1
TGTGCCAGCAGTCCCTCAGGTGGGGTGGCCTACGAGCAGTACTTC	CASSPSGGVAYEQYF	TRBV6-5	-	TRBJ2-7	-
TGTGCCAGCAGCCTATCCGGGACAGGAACCTACGAGCAGTACTTC	CASSLSGTGTYEQYF	TRBV27	-	TRBJ2-7	TRBD1
TGCAGCTCCTTTGAGGGGCGGGCCCCCTACAATGAGCAGTTCTTC	CSSFEGRAPYNEQFF	TRBV29-1	-	TRBJ2-1	-
TGTGCCAGCAGCCAATACTCTCAGAGCTCTGGAAACACCATATATTTT	CASSQYSQSSGNTIYF	TRBV3-1/TRBV3-2	few	TRBJ1-3	-
TGCGCCAGCAGCTTGGCAGAGACCCAGTACTTC	CASSLAETQYF	TRBV5-1	-	TRBJ2-5	-
TGTGCCAGCAGTGAGGGACTAGCGGTTGAGCAGTACTTC	CASSEGLAVEQYF	TRBV6-1	-	TRBJ2-7	TRBD2
TGTGCCAGTAGTATAGCACAGGGCTCCGGGGAGCTGTTTTTT	CASSIAQGSGELFF	TRBV19	-	TRBJ2-2	-
TGTGCCAGCAGTTACTCGGGCAGGGGGACCTACGAGCAGTACTTC	CASSYSGRGTYEQYF	TRBV6-5	-	TRBJ2-7	TRBD1
TGTGCGTCAAGGGGTAGGACAGATACGCAGTATTTT	CASRGRTDTQYF	TRBV6-5	-	TRBJ2-3	-
TGTGCCAGCAGTCCTAGGAGGTACAATGAGCAGTTCTTC	CASSPRRYNEQFF	TRBV7-2	-	TRBJ2-1	-
TGTGCCAGTAGTCCCGCAGGGAGGCCCAATCAGCCCCAGCATTTT	CASSPAGRPNQPQHF	TRBV19	-	TRBJ1-5	-
TGTGCCAGCAGTGGACTAGCGGGAGGGAGGGGCGTGGCGACCCAGTACTTC	CASSGLAGGRGVATQYF	TRBV27	-	TRBJ2-5	TRBD2
TGTGCCAGCTCACAAGGAGAGGCAGACCTTTACGAGCAGTACTTC	CASSQGEADLYEQYF	TRBV18	-	TRBJ2-7	-
TGTGCCAGCGTTGGGACAGGGGGCAAGAATGAGCAGTTCTTC	CASVGTGGKNEQFF	TRBV6-5	-	TRBJ2-1	TRBD1